The T cell receptor beta chain described here comes from a study of B cell selection in AIRE deficiency. TCRdb's table, derived via immunoSEQ multiplex PCR, lists solely in-frame clones and lacks some. In the table there are some 25,000 clones, around 92% of which are singletons. The regulatory T cell sort gate was CD4+CD25hiCD127low/negative. V shed 0 bases and J shed 3 bases, with 10 bases lying between them. CDR1 and CDR2 from the germline V gene are SGHRS and YFSETQ. This CDR3 contains 14 residues. Sequencing input: CD4+CD25+ Tregs sorted from PBMCs. This chain connects TRBV5-1 to TRBJ2-7, with D unclear. The receptor's source is a human donor in good health. For the CDR3, the DNA is TGCGCCAGCAGCTTGGATTTAAACTTCTACGAGCAGTACTTC. As protein: CASSLDLNFYEQYF.